This entry lists 11 T cell receptor beta chains sequenced from one sample in a study of cytomegalovirus exposure and HLA in healthy donors. The PCR used 60 Vbeta and 13 Jbeta primers. Profiled with immunoSEQ multiplex PCR; TCRdb holds only in-frame clones, not every one. The table records some 70,000 clones, 60% to 85% of them present only once. Sequencing input: PBMCs. The receptors shown here come from a man aged 18 to 29 in good health and CMV-seronegative.

This clone was observed a single time. This specimen includes other DNA sequences encoding the same CDR3. This chain connects TRBV5-4 to TRBJ1-6, with D unresolved. V lost 0 bases and J lost 7, with 11 bases in between. The CDR3 is made up of 15 amino acids. Germline V gene data show CDR1 as SGHNT and CDR2 as YYREEE (reference sequence). CDR3 sequence (DNA): TGTGCCAGCAGCTTGGTCGGAGGAGACAATTCACCCCTCCACTTT. This codes for CASSLVGGDNSPLHF.

This clone showed up just once. V gene TRBV4-1 combines with J gene TRBJ1-4; 7 nucleotides agree with TRBD1. Trimming at V came to 3 bases and at J to 7 bases, leaving 8 bases not matched to a gene. The germline gives CDR1 MGHRA, CDR2 YSYEKL. This CDR3 is built from 15 residues. The CDR3 DNA follows: TGCGCCAGCAGCCAGGCCGAGGCAGGGGGTGAAAAACTGTTTTTT. Residues: CASSQAEAGGEKLFF.

Turning to this clone: Germline is not matched at one junction end, which may reflect a read error. V and J are TRBV5-1 and TRBJ2-3; D might be TRBD2 (5 bases). This CDR3 spans 14 amino acids. Germline V lookup: CDR1 SGHRS, CDR2 YFSETQ. The CDR3 region is CASSSASSKDTQYF. CDR3 nucleotides: TGCGCCAGCAGCTCGGCTTCTAGCAAAGATACGCAGTATTTT.

V gene TRBV11-2 combines with J gene TRBJ2-5; 7 nucleotides line up with TRBD2. The CDR3 is 15 residues long. J lost 2 bases, V lost 5 bases, and 8 bases had no gene match. Germline V gives CDR1 SGHAT, CDR2 FQNNGV. CDR3 loop: CASSRASGVQETQYF. The CDR3 bases are TGTGCCAGCAGCCGAGCGAGCGGGGTTCAAGAGACCCAGTACTTC. The whole variable domain, filled in from reference TRBV11-2 and TRBJ2-5, reads EAGVAQSPRYKIIEKRQSVAFWCNPISGHATLYWYQQILGQGPKLLIQFQNNGVVDDSQLPKDRFSAERLKGVDSTLKIQPAKLEDSAVYLCASSRASGVQETQYFGPGTRLLVL.

V gene TRBV2 combines with J gene TRBJ2-1, with a tentative D call TRBD2 (5 bases). The CDR3 is 14 amino acids. Germline V gene data show CDR1 as SNHLY and CDR2 as FYNNEI. Trimming took off 7 bases at V and 6 bases at J, with 16 bases between the two ends. Here the CDR3 reads CASIMDLGSNEQFF. The CDR3, as DNA: TGTGCCAGCATAATGGACTTAGGCAGCAATGAGCAGTTCTTC.

The chain links TRBV5-1 to TRBJ1-1, with 11 bases that match TRBD1. The CDR3 extends over 14 amino acids. From germline, CDR1 is SGHRS and CDR2 YFSETQ. The V segment lost 4 bases and the J segment 6 bases; nucleotides outside the gene matches: 5. CDR3 nucleotide sequence: TGCGCCAGCAGCCCCGGACAGGGGGCCCCTGAAGCTTTCTTT. Its translation: CASSPGQGAPEAFF.

This clone was found once. The V and J genes are TRBV5-4 and TRBJ2-5; D is possibly TRBD2 (6 bases). Trimming cost V 4 bases and J 4 bases, with 20 bases left between them. Germline assignment: CDR1 SGHNT and CDR2 YYREEE (reference sequence). The CDR3 covers 16 residues. The CDR3, as DNA: TGTGCCAGCAGCCCGGCGGGCAGGGAGGCGGGAGAGACCCAGTACTTC. Protein product: CASSPAGREAGETQYF.

The genes are TRBV6-1 and TRBJ1-1; perhaps TRBD1 as D (6 bases). The CDR3 is 12 residues long. From germline, CDR1 is MNHNS and CDR2 SASEGT. The V end lost 7 bases, the J end lost 5 bases, and 11 bases lay between the germline ends. CDR3 amino acids: CASNPQGTEAFF. For the CDR3, the DNA is TGTGCCAGCAACCCACAGGGAACTGAAGCTTTCTTT.

The chain employs TRBV19 and TRBJ1-3; D unclear. Germline assignment: CDR1 LNHDA and CDR2 SQIVND (reference sequence). V was cut by 9 bases and J by 2 bases, with 5 bases left in between. The CDR3 sequence is 11 residues long. The CDR3 coding sequence is TGTGCCAGCGAGGCTGGAAACACCATATATTTT. It yields the protein CASEAGNTIYF.

The rearrangement uses TRBV27 and TRBJ2-5; 10 bases are shared with TRBD1. Germline loops: CDR1 MNHEY, CDR2 SMNVEV (reference sequence). With V trimmed by 0 bases and J by 5 bases, 6 bases remained unmatched. The CDR3 has 16 amino acids. The CDR3 bases are TGTGCCAGCAGTTTATCCGGACAGGGGGGTTATGAGACCCAGTACTTC. Encoded protein: CASSLSGQGGYETQYF.

J is TRBJ1-6 and V is TRBV27; 7 nucleotides align to TRBD1. The CDR3 sequence is 14 residues long. V lost 5 bases and J lost 8; bases outside the gene matches: 6. Germline loops: CDR1 MNHEY, CDR2 SMNVEV (reference sequence). The CDR3 DNA sequence: TGTGCCAGCAGTGCACCGGGACAGTATTCACCCCTCCACTTT. The encoded protein is CASSAPGQYSPLHF.